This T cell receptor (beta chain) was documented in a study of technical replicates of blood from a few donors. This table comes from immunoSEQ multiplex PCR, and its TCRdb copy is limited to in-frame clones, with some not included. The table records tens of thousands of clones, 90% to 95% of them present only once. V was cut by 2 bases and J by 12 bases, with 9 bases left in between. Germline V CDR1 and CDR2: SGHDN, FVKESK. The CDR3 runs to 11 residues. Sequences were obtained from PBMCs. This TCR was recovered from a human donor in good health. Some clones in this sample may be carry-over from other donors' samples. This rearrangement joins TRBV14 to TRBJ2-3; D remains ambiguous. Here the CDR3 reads CASSQLGAQYF. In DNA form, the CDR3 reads TGTGCCAGCAGCCAACTGGGCGCCCAGTATTTT. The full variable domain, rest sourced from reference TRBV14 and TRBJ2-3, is EAGVTQFPSHSVIEKGQTVTLRCDPISGHDNLYWYRRVMGKEIKFLLHFVKESKQDESGMPNNRFLAERTGGTYSTLKVQPAELEDSGVYFCASSQLGAQYFGPGTRLTVL.